A single T cell receptor beta chain is shown here with its context. The data were obtained in a study of blood T cell repertoires in COVID-19. The method was immunoSEQ multiplex PCR; TCRdb's version includes in-frame clones alone and lacks a portion of them. The table records roughly 160,000 clones, about 85% of them present only once. CDR3 length equals 15 residues. V was pared by 5 bases and J by 5 bases, with 18 bases between. The germline V gene has CDR1 SEHNR and CDR2 FQNEAQ (reference sequence). The source of this sequence is a man aged 80 or over with COVID-19, enrolled during active disease. The sample comprised peripheral blood. The chain is built from TRBV7-9 and TRBJ1-1; D unclear. In nucleotides, the CDR3 is TGTGCCAGCAGCCAATTACGGAGTGCAAGAACTGAAGCTTTCTTT. Protein product: CASSQLRSARTEAFF.